This entry lists 25 T cell receptor beta chains sequenced from one sample in a study of blood T cell repertoires in COVID-19. Profiled with immunoSEQ multiplex PCR; TCRdb holds only in-frame clones, not every one. The table has about 170,000 clones, less than 80% seen once; the top ten hold 19%. The specimen sequenced was PBMCs or T cells enriched from blood (not recorded which). The source is a woman aged 70-85 years in a cohort exposed to, infected with or recovered from COVID-19 (not recorded which).

This clone has a handful of counts. The J gene is TRBJ1-2, the V gene TRBV19, with no clear D. The CDR3 contains 11 residues. The ends were cut back, 6 bases at V and 8 bases at J, with 10 bases in the middle. CDR1 is LNHDA and CDR2 is SQIVND in the germline V gene (reference sequence). CDR3 in amino acids: CASRYGGGYTF. Written as DNA, the CDR3 is TGTGCCAGTAGATACGGAGGAGGCTACACCTTC.

The CDR3: CASSLVSGSTDTQYF. The CDR3 region has the DNA TGTGCCAGCAGCTTAGTTAGCGGGAGCACAGATACGCAGTATTTT. V and J are TRBV7-2 and TRBJ2-3; 7 bases match TRBD2. Germline V lookup: CDR1 SGHTA, CDR2 FQGNSA. Trimming at V came to 1 base and at J to 0 bases, leaving 1 base not matched to a gene. The CDR3 is 15 residues long.

This clone has just one count. The chain carries TRBV28 and TRBJ2-3, with D hard to call. The germline CDR1 and CDR2 sequences are MDHEN and SYDVKM. V lost 2 bases and J 4 bases, leaving 13 bases between the germline ends. The CDR3 extends over 15 amino acids. The CDR3 bases are TGTGCCAGCAGTTTAAGGCTAGATACATCAGATACGCAGTATTTT. Residues: CASSLRLDTSDTQYF.

The rearrangement links TRBV28 to TRBJ2-2, with a tentative D call TRBD1 (6 bases). V dropped 5 bases and J dropped 0 bases, with 16 bases sitting between them. CDR1 and CDR2 from the germline V gene are MDHEN and SYDVKM. The CDR3 covers 17 residues. In nucleotides, the CDR3 is TGTGCCAGCAGTCCCATGCGGACAGCCGCGAACACCGGGGAGCTGTTTTTT. Protein product: CASSPMRTAANTGELFF.

The sample holds a few counts of this clone. V usage is TRBV29-1 and J usage is TRBJ1-1; the D gene is possibly TRBD1 (5 bases). Trimming removed 4 bases at V and 11 bases at J, with 14 bases between. The length of the CDR3 is 11 residues. The germline CDR1 and CDR2 sequences are SQVTM and ANQGSEA. This chain's CDR3 is CSVGLGGGAFF. The CDR3 DNA reads TGCAGCGTTGGATTGGGCGGGGGGGCTTTCTTT.

This clone was picked up a small number of times. The junction shows a germline mismatch at one end, possibly a read error. The chain couples TRBV7-7 to TRBJ2-1; D might be TRBD1 (5 bases). Germline CDR1 is SSHAT and CDR2 is FNYEAQ (reference sequence). This CDR3 is built from 16 residues. The CDR3 coding sequence is TGTGCTAGCAGCCCCCGGTGGGGCGACTCGCCGCATGAGCAGTTCTTC. Translated: CASSPRWGDSPHEQFF. The whole variable domain, filled in from reference TRBV7-7 and TRBJ2-1, reads GAGVSQSPRYKVTKRGQDVTLRCDPISSHATLYWYQQALGQGPEFLTYFNYEAQPDKSGLPSDRFSAERPEGSISTLTIQRTEQRDSAMYRCASSPRWGDSPHEQFFGPGTRLTVL.

CDR3 DNA: TGCGCCAGCAGCCAAGATAGGGACAGGGTGGATTCACCCCTCCACTTT. Encoded protein: CASSQDRDRVDSPLHF. The chain carries TRBV4-3 and TRBJ1-6; 9 bases are shared with TRBD1. Trimming removed 0 bases from V and 8 bases from J; junction bases left unmatched: 5. Germline-derived CDR1 and CDR2 are LGHNA and YSLEER. The CDR3 runs 16 residues.

V and J are TRBV7-2 and TRBJ2-7; tentative D call: TRBD1 (6 bases). The CDR3 is 13 amino acids. Germline CDR1 reads SGHTA; CDR2 reads FQGNSA. V shed 2 bases and J shed 5 bases, with 10 bases lying between them. The CDR3, as DNA: TGTGCCAGCAGCTTATTACAGGGTCACGAGCAGTACTTC. It yields the protein CASSLLQGHEQYF.

CDR3 protein: CASSPTGTPYEQYF. The CDR3 DNA sequence: TGTGCCAGCTCACCAACCGGGACACCCTACGAGCAGTACTTC. The V call is TRBV2, the J call TRBJ2-7; D possibly corresponds to TRBD1 (6 bases). The length of the CDR3 is 14 residues. From germline, CDR1 is SNHLY and CDR2 FYNNEI. Trimming took 8 bases from V and 2 from J, leaving 16 bases between them.

The chain links TRBV28 to TRBJ1-2; 7 bases line up with TRBD1. The CDR3 is made up of 14 amino acids. V shed 6 bases, J shed 5 bases, and the junction held 9 bases outside the gene matches. Germline CDR1 is MDHEN and CDR2 is SYDVKM. Here the CDR3 DNA reads TGTGCCAGCAGCCCTTCACAGGGGTGGTATGGCTACACCTTC. Amino acids: CASSPSQGWYGYTF.

The sample holds one count of this clone. The chain has TRBV6-5 and TRBJ1-1; D is ambiguous. CDR3 length equals 15 residues. Germline V gene data show CDR1 as MNHEY and CDR2 as SVGAGI. V gave up 4 bases and J gave up 2 bases, with 14 bases separating them. The CDR3 spells CASSFQAGLNTEAFF. The CDR3 nucleotides read TGTGCCAGCAGTTTCCAAGCCGGACTCAACACTGAAGCTTTCTTT.

This chain connects TRBV30 to TRBJ1-1; D unclear. Per the germline V gene, CDR1 is GTSNPN and CDR2 is SVGIG (reference sequence). The V gene lost 2 bases and the J gene lost 5 bases, with 9 bases spanning the gap. The CDR3 spans 12 residues. The CDR3 loop reads CAWSKDWTEAFF. In DNA, the CDR3 is TGTGCCTGGAGTAAGGACTGGACTGAAGCTTTCTTT.

The chain joins TRBV18 to TRBJ2-7; 7 bases fit TRBD2. CDR3 length: 14 residues. The J segment lost 6 bases and the V segment lost 6 bases, leaving 11 bases of the junction unmatched. Per germline, CDR1 KGHSH and CDR2 LQKENI. CDR3 nucleotide sequence: TGTGCCAGCTCCGGGACGGTCGGGGGGTCCGAGCAGTACTTC. Amino acid sequence: CASSGTVGGSEQYF.

The rearrangement links TRBV18 to TRBJ2-3, with 7 bases matching TRBD1. CDR1 KGHSH and CDR2 LQKENI come from the germline V gene. V dropped 3 bases and J dropped 0; count of bases not matched to a gene: 12. CDR3 size: 18 residues. CDR3: CASSPRGQAYFSTDTQYF. In nucleotides, the CDR3 is TGTGCCAGCTCACCCCGAGGACAGGCATACTTTAGCACAGATACGCAGTATTTT.

The gene calls are TRBV28 and TRBJ1-1, with 8 bases lining up with TRBD1. This CDR3 is built from 17 residues. Germline V gene lookup returns CDR1 MDHEN and CDR2 SYDVKM. Losses at the gene ends were 1 base for V and 2 bases for J; bases not matched to a gene: 9. DNA of the CDR3: TGTGCCAGCAGTTTATTGCACGGTACAGGGGGTAACACTGAAGCTTTCTTT. Amino acid sequence: CASSLLHGTGGNTEAFF.

V usage is TRBV28 and J usage is TRBJ1-4; TRBD1 matches 8 bases. J was trimmed by 8 bases and V by 6 bases; bases with no gene match: 11. The CDR3 has 15 amino acids. Germline CDR1 MDHEN, CDR2 SYDVKM. CDR3 loop: CASSRSTGVGEKLFF. The CDR3 nucleotides are TGTGCCAGCAGCAGATCGACAGGGGTCGGCGAAAAACTGTTTTTT.

Points on this clone: A read error may produce the germline difference seen at one junction end. This chain connects TRBV7-7 to TRBJ2-1; 7 positions agree with TRBD1. The CDR3 spans 15 residues. From germline, CDR1 is SSHAT and CDR2 FNYEAQ (reference sequence). CDR3 sequence (DNA): TGTGCTAGCAGCTTAGGGGGACAGACCTACAATGAGCAGTTCTTC. This sequence encodes CASSLGGQTYNEQFF.

The chain carries TRBV18 and TRBJ2-7; 9 bases line up with TRBD1. The trim removed 2 bases at V and 3 bases at J, leaving 2 bases unmatched. Germline CDR1 reads KGHSH; CDR2 reads LQKENI. The CDR3 consists of 14 residues. For the CDR3, the DNA is TGTGCCAGCTCACCAGACAGGGGGAACTACGAGCAGTACTTC. Its translation is CASSPDRGNYEQYF.

This chain links TRBV27 with TRBJ2-7; TRBD2 matches 9 bases. From germline, CDR1 is MNHEY and CDR2 SMNVEV (reference sequence). With V trimmed by 10 bases and J by 2 bases, 9 bases remained unmatched. There are 14 residues in the CDR3. CDR3 in DNA: TGTGCCAACGAGCCCGGGACTAGCCCCTACGAGCAGTACTTC. Its translation is CANEPGTSPYEQYF.

This clone was counted a few times. V and J are TRBV18 and TRBJ1-1; D call uncertain. Trimming pared 2 bases from V and 1 base from J, leaving 11 bases between. The CDR3 extends over 15 amino acids. Germline V CDR1 and CDR2: KGHSH, LQKENI. The CDR3 DNA follows: TGTGCCAGCTCACCAGTCGATCGGGAGAACACTGAAGCTTTCTTT. It is translated as CASSPVDRENTEAFF.

The chain employs TRBV3-1 (or the pseudogene TRBV3-2) and TRBJ2-1; TRBD1 matches 9 bases. V shed 4 bases and J 6 bases; nucleotides not matched to a gene: 7. This CDR3 has 15 residues. CDR1 and CDR2 (germline): LGHDT, YNNKEL (reference sequence). The CDR3 region is CASSRSETGGNEQFF. The CDR3, as DNA: TGTGCCAGCAGCCGATCGGAGACAGGGGGCAATGAGCAGTTCTTC.

The rearrangement joins TRBV9 to TRBJ1-6; weak D call: TRBD1 (6 bases). Trimming cost V 3 bases and J 7 bases, with 11 bases left between them. In germline, CDR1 is SGDLS, CDR2 YYNGEE. The CDR3 runs to 14 residues. The CDR3 region is CASSADSSNSPLHF. The CDR3 DNA follows: TGTGCCAGCAGCGCGGACAGTAGCAATTCACCCCTCCACTTT. The full variable domain, with the rest looked up from reference TRBV9 and TRBJ1-6, is DSGVTQTPKHLITATGQRVTLRCSPRSGDLSVYWYQQSLDQGLQFLIQYYNGEERAKGNILERFSAQQFPDLHSELNLSSLELGDSALYFCASSADSSNSPLHFGNGTRLTVT.

This chain uses TRBV7-2 with TRBJ2-1, with 7 bases aligning to TRBD2. The CDR3 is made up of 14 amino acids. Looked up from germline, CDR1 is SGHTA and CDR2 is FQGNSA. The J segment lost 8 bases and the V segment lost 2 bases, leaving 6 bases of the junction unmatched. This CDR3 is CASSLRGSGDEQFF. CDR3 nucleotide sequence: TGTGCCAGCAGCTTACGGGGGAGCGGGGATGAGCAGTTCTTC.

This chain joins TRBV24-1 and TRBJ2-5; 15 positions agree with TRBD2. V shed 6 bases, J shed 2 bases, and the junction held 9 bases outside the gene matches. The CDR3 extends over 18 amino acids. Germline V gene sequence: CDR1 KGHDR, CDR2 SFDVKD. CDR3 DNA: TGTGCCACCAGTCCTGGACTAGCGGGAGGGTCCTGGCAAGAGACCCAGTACTTC. Translating gives CATSPGLAGGSWQETQYF.

Only one count was recorded for this clone. V gene TRBV6-1 combines with J gene TRBJ2-7; 8 bases fit TRBD1. This CDR3 has 16 amino acids. Trimming cost V 4 bases and J 3 bases; bases outside gene matches: 11. Per germline, CDR1 MNHNS and CDR2 SASEGT. The CDR3 spells CASSGQGATSGYEQYF. As DNA, the CDR3 is TGTGCCAGCAGTGGGCAGGGGGCGACTTCCGGCTACGAGCAGTACTTC.